This T cell receptor (beta chain) is from a study of shared clonotypes between healthy human individuals. Method: immunoSEQ multiplex PCR; TCRdb's copy keeps in-frame clones and lacks some. Here the sample spans 550,000 to 800,000 clones, around 67% being singletons. CDR3 length: 14 residues. Trimming cost V 8 bases and J 5 bases; bases outside gene matches: 10. CDR1 is SNHLY, CDR2 FYNNEI, per germline. This clone showed up just once. Memory CD4+ cells were the fraction left after CD45RA+ naive selection. The clonotype was recovered from a woman between 25 and 40 years old in good health. The rearrangement uses TRBV2 and TRBJ2-7; TRBD1 agrees at 9 bases. Sequenced material: memory CD4+ T cells sorted from blood. Subset specified: CD45RA-negative fraction. For the CDR3, the DNA is TGTGCCAGCTCTCCCGGGACAGGGTATAACGAGCAGTACTTC. It yields the protein CASSPGTGYNEQYF. Complete variable domain (other parts from reference TRBV2 and TRBJ2-7): EPEVTQTPSHQVTQMGQEVILRCVPISNHLYFYWYRQILGQKVEFLVSFYNNEISEKSEIFDDQFSVERPDGSNFTLKIRSTKLEDSAMYFCASSPGTGYNEQYFGPGTRLTVT.